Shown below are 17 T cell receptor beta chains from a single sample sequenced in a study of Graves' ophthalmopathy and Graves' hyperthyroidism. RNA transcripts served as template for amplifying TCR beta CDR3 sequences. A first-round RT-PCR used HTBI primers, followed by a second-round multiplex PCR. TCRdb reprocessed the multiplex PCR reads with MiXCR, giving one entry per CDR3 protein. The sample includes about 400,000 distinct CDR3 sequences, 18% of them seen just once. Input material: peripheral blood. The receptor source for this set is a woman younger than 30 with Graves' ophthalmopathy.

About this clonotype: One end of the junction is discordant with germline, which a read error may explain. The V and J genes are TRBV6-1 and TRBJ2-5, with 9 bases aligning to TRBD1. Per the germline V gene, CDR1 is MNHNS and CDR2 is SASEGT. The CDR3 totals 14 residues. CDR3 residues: CAISSRDRVKTQYF. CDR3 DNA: TGTGCCATCAGTAGCCGGGACAGGGTTAAGACCCAGTACTTC.

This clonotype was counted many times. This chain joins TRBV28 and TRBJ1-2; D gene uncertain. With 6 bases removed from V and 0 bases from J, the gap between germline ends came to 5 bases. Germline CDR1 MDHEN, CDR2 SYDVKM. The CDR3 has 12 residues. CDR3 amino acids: CASRRANYGYTF. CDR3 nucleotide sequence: TGTGCCAGCAGGCGAGCTAACTATGGCTACACCTTC.

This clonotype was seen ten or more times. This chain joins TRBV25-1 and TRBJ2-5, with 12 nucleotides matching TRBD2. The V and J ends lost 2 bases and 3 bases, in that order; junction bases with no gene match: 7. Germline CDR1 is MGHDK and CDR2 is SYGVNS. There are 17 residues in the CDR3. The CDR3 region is CASSEPGLAGYKETQYF. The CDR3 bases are TGTGCCAGCAGTGAACCCGGACTAGCGGGGTACAAAGAGACCCAGTACTTC.

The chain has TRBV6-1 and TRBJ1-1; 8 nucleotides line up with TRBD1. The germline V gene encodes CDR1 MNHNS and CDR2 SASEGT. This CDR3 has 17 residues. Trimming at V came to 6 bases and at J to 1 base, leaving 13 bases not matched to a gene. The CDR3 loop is CASRPAGQGTKNTEAFF. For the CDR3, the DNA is TGTGCCAGCAGGCCGGCCGGACAGGGAACTAAGAACACTGAAGCTTTCTTT.

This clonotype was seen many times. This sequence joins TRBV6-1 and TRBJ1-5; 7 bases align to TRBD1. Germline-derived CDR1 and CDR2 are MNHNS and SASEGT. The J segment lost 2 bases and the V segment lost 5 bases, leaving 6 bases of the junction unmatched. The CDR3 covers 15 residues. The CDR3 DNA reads TGTGCCAGCAGTCTTGACAGGGTCGGCAATCAGCCCCAGCATTTT. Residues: CASSLDRVGNQPQHF.

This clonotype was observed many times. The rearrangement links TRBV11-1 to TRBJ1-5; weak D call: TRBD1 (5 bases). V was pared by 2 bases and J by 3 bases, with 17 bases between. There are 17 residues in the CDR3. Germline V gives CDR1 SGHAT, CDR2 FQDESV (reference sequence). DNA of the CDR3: TGTGCCAGCAGCTTATTAACGGGGGAAGAGGACAATCAGCCCCAGCATTTT. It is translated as CASSLLTGEEDNQPQHF.

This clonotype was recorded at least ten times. This CDR3 reads CASSSPVGQYLTGELFF. As DNA, the CDR3 is TGTGCCAGCAGCTCGCCCGTTGGACAGTATCTGACCGGGGAGCTGTTTTTT. The chain is built from TRBV28 and TRBJ2-2; perhaps TRBD1 as D (6 bases). CDR3 length: 17 amino acids. Germline V gene data show CDR1 as MDHEN and CDR2 as SYDVKM. Trimming pared 6 bases from V and 5 bases from J, leaving 22 bases between.

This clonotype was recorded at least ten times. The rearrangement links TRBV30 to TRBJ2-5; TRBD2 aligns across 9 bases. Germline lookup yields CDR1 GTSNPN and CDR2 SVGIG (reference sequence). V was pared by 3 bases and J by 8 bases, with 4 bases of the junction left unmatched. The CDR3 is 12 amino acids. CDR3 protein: CAWRKAGGTQYF. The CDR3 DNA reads TGTGCCTGGAGGAAAGCGGGGGGAACCCAGTACTTC.

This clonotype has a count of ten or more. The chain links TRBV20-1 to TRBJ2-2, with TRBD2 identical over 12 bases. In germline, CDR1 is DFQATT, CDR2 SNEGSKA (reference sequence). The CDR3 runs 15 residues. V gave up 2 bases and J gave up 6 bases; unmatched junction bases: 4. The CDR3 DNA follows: TGCAGTGCTAGACCTAGCGGGAGGGGGGCCGGGGAGCTGTTTTTT. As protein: CSARPSGRGAGELFF.

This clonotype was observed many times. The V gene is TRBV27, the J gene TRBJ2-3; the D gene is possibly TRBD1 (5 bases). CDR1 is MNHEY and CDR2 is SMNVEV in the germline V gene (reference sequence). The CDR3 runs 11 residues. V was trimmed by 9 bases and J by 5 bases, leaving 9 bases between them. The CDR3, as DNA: TGTGCCAGTCAAAGGGGAGATACGCAGTATTTT. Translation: CASQRGDTQYF.

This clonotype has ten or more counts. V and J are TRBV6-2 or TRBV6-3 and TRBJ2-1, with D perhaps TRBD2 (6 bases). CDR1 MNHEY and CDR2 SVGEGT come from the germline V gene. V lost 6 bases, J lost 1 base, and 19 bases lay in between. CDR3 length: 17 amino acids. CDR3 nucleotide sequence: TGTGCCAGCAGAAAAATAAGCACTAGCCGATCCTACAATGAGCAGTTCTTC. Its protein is CASRKISTSRSYNEQFF.

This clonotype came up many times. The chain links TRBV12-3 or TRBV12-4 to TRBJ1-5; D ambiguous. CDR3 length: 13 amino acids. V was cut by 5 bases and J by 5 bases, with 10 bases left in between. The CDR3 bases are TGTGCCAGCAGTCCCGACACCCATCAGCCCCAGCATTTT. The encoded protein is CASSPDTHQPQHF.

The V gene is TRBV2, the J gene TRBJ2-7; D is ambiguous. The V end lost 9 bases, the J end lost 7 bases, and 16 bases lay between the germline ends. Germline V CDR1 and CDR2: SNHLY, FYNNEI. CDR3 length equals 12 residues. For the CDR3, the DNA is TGTGCCAGTGGCACCTCAAGAACGGAGCAGTACTTC. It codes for CASGTSRTEQYF.

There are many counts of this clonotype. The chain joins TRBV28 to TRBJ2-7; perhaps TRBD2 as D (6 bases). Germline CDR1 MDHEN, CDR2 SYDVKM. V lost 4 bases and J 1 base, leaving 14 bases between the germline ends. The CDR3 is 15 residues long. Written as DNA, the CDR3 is TGTGCCAGCAGTTCCCCTCCGGGACTGTCCTACGAGCAGTACTTC. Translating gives CASSSPPGLSYEQYF. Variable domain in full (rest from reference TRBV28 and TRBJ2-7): DVKVTQSSRYLVKRTGEKVFLECVQDMDHENMFWYRQDPGLGLRLIYFSYDVKMKEKGDIPEGYSVSREKKERFSLILESASTNQTSMYLCASSSPPGLSYEQYFGPGTRLTVT.

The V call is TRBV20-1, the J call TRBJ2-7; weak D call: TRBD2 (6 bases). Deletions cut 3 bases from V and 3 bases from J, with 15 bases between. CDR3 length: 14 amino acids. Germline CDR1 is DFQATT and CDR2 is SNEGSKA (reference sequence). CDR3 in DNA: TGCAGTGCTAGTGGCGGGATTGGTGGCTACGAGCAGTACTTC. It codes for CSASGGIGGYEQYF.

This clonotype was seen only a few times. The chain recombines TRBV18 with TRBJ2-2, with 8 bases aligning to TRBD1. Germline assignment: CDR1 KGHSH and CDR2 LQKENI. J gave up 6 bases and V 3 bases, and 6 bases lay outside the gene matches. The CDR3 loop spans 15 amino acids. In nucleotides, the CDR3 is TGTGCCAGCTCACCCTACGACAGGGGTTCCGGGGAGCTGTTTTTT. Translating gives CASSPYDRGSGELFF. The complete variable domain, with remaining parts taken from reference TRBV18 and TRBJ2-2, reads NAGVMQNPRHLVRRRGQEARLRCSPMKGHSHVYWYRQLPEEGLKFMVYLQKENIIDESGMPKERFSAEFPKEGPSILRIQQVVRGDSAAYFCASSPYDRGSGELFFGEGSRLTVL.

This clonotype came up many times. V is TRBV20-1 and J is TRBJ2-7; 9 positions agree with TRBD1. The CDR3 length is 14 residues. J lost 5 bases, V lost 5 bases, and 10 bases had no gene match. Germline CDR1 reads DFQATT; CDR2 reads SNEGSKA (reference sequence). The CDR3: CSAEAQGARNEQYF. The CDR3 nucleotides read TGCAGTGCTGAGGCACAGGGGGCGCGAAACGAGCAGTACTTC.